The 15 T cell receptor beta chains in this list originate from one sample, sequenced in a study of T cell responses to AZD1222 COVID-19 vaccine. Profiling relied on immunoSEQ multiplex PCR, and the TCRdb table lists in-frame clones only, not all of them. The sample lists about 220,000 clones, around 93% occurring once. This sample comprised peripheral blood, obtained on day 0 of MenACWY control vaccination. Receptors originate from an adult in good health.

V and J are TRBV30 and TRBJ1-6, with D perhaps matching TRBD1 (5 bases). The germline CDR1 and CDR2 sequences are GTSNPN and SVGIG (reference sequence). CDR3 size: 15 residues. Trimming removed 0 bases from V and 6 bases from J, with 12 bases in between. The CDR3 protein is CAWSVMIGVNSPLHF. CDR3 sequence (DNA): TGTGCCTGGAGTGTAATGATAGGGGTTAATTCACCCCTCCACTTT.

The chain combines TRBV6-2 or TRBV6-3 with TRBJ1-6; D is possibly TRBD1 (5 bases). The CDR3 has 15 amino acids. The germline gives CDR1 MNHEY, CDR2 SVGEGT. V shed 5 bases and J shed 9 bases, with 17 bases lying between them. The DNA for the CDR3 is TGTGCCAGCAGTCTAGGAGGGGACGGCAGTTCACCCCTCCACTTT. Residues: CASSLGGDGSSPLHF.

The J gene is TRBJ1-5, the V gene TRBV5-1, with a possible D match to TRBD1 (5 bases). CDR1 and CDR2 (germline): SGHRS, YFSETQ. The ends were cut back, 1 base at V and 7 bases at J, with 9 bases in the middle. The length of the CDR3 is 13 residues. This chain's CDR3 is CASSLTGLQPQHF. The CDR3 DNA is TGCGCCAGCAGCTTGACAGGTCTACAGCCCCAGCATTTT.

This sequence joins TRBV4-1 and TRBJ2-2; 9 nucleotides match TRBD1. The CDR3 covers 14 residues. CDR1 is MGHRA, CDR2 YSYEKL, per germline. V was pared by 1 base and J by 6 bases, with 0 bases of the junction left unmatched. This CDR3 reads CASSQGQGAGELFF. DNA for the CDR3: TGCGCCAGCAGCCAAGGACAGGGGGCCGGGGAGCTGTTTTTT.

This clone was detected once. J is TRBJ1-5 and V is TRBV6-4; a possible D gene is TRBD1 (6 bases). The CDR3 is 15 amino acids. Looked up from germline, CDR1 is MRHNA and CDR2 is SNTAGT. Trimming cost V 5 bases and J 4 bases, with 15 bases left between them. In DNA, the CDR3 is TGTGCCAGCAGTTTTGAGGCAGGGGCGAATCAGCCCCAGCATTTT. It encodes CASSFEAGANQPQHF.

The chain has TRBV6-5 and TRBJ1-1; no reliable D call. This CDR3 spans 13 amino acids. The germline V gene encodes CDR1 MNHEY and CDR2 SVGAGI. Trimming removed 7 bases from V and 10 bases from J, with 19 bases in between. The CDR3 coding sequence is TGTGCCAGCACCGCATTAATGGGAGGAGCAGCTTTCTTT. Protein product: CASTALMGGAAFF.

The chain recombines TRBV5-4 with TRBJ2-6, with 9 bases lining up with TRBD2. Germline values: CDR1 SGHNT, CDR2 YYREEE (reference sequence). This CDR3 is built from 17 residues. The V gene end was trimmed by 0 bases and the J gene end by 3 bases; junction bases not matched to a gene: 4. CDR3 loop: CASSLDSGGIGANVLTF. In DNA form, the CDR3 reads TGTGCCAGCAGCTTGGATAGCGGGGGCATTGGGGCCAACGTCCTGACTTTC.

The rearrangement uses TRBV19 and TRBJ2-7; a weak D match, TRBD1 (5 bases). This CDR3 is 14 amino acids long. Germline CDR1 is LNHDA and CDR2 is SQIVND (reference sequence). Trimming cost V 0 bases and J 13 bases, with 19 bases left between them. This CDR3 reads CASSIEVQGGTFYF. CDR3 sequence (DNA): TGTGCCAGTAGTATAGAAGTTCAGGGCGGCACGTTCTACTTC.

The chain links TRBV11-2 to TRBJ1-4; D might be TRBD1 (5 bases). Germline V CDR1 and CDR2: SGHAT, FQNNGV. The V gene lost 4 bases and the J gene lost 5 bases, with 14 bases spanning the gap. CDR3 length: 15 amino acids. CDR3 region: CASSSVGTGNEKLFF. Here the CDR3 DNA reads TGTGCCAGCAGCTCCGTTGGGACGGGAAATGAAAAACTGTTTTTT. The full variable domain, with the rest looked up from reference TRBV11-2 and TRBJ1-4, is EAGVAQSPRYKIIEKRQSVAFWCNPISGHATLYWYQQILGQGPKLLIQFQNNGVVDDSQLPKDRFSAERLKGVDSTLKIQPAKLEDSAVYLCASSSVGTGNEKLFFGSGTQLSVL.

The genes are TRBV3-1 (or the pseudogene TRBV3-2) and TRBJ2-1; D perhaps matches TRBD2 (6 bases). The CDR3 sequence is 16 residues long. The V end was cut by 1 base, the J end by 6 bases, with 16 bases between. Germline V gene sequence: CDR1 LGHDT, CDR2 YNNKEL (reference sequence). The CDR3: CASSQGLGSGLNEQFF. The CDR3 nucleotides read TGTGCCAGCAGCCAAGGACTAGGATCGGGTCTCAATGAGCAGTTCTTC.

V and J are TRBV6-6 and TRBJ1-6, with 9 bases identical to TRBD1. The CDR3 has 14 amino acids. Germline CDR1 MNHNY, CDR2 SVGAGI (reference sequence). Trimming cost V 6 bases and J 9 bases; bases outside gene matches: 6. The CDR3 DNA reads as TGTGCCAGCAGGGACACAGGGGGCCCTTCACCCCTCCACTTT. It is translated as CASRDTGGPSPLHF.

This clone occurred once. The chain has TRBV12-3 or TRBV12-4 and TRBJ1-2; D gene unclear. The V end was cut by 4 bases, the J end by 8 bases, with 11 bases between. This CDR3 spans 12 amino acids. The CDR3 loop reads CASSSGLGGYTF. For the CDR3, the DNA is TGTGCCAGCAGTTCAGGCCTCGGAGGCTACACCTTC.

CDR3 sequence reads: CASSRTGLYGTEAFF. DNA of the CDR3: TGCGCCAGCAGCAGGACGGGTTTGTACGGGACTGAAGCTTTCTTT. This chain links TRBV5-1 with TRBJ1-1; no clear D gene. Trimming pared 4 bases from V and 5 bases from J, leaving 18 bases between. There are 15 residues in the CDR3. Germline CDR1 is SGHRS and CDR2 is YFSETQ. Complete variable domain (other parts from reference TRBV5-1 and TRBJ1-1): KAGVTQTPRYLIKTRGQQVTLSCSPISGHRSVSWYQQTPGQGLQFLFEYFSETQRNKGNFPGRFSGRQFSNSRSEMNVSTLELGDSALYLCASSRTGLYGTEAFFGQGTRLTVV.

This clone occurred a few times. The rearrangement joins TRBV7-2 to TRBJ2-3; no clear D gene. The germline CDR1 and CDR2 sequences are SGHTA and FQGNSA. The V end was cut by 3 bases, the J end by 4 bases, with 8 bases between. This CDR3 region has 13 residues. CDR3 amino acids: CASSFTPSDTQYF. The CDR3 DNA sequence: TGTGCCAGCAGCTTTACGCCATCAGATACGCAGTATTTT.

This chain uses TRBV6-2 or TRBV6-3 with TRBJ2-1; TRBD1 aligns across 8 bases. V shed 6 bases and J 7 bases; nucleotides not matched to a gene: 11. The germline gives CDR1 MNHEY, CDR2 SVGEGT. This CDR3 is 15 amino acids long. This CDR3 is CASSGGQEYLNEQFF. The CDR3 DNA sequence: TGTGCCAGCAGCGGGGGACAGGAGTACTTAAATGAGCAGTTCTTC.